This TCR beta chain comes out of a study of cytomegalovirus exposure and HLA in healthy donors. Vbeta (60) and Jbeta (13) primers were used in the PCR. Some clones are missing from TCRdb's copy, which holds only in-frame ones; the method was immunoSEQ multiplex PCR. Counted here are approximately 77,000 clones, 78% occurring once; the ten biggest clones make up approximately 4.6%. The CDR3 length is 17 residues. V was clipped by 0 bases and J by 6 bases; unmatched bases: 10. Germline-derived CDR1 and CDR2 are MGHRA and YSYEKL. The chain carries TRBV4-1 and TRBJ1-4; 7 nucleotides line up with TRBD1. Material for sequencing was PBMCs. The source is a man aged 40-55 years in good health and CMV-seronegative. The CDR3 bases are TGCGCCAGCAGCCAAGAAGAACGGGTCAGGGGGGATGAAAAACTGTTTTTT. As protein: CASSQEERVRGDEKLFF.